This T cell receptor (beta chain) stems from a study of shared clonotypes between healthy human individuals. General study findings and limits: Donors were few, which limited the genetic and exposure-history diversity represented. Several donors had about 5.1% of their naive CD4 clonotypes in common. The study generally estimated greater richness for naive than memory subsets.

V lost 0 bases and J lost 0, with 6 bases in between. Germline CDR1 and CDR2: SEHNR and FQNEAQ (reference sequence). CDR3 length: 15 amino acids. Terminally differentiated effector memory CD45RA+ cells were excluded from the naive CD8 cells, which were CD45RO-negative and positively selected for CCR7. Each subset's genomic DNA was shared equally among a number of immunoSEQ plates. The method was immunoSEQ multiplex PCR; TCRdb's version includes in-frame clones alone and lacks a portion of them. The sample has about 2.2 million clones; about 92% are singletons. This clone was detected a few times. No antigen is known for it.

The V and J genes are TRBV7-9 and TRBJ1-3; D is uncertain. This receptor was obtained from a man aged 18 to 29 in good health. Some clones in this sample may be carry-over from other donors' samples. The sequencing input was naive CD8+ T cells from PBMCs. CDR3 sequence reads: CASSLASSSGNTIYF. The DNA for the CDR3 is TGTGCCAGCAGCTTAGCGTCGAGCTCTGGAAACACCATATATTTT.